The entry below describes one T cell receptor (beta chain). One junction end disagrees with the germline gene, perhaps due to a read error. This specimen belongs to a study of regulatory T cells in long-lasting Graves disease. About the study: Graves' patients with a new diagnosis had received antithyroid drugs under 3 months.

CDR3 regions were amplified by Arm-PCR using iRepertoire HTBI primers to build TCR beta libraries. Original data processing: In the combined samples, approximately 64 TRBV and fewer than 15 TRBJ segments were identified. TCRdb itself ran the multiplex PCR reads through MiXCR, one entry per CDR3 protein. None of the V and J calls come from the authors' own analysis; TCRdb made them. The table shows about 620,000 distinct CDR3 sequences, with about 15% occurring only once. Regarding time point: newly diagnosed GD, antithyroid drugs for less than 3 months. Construction of the TCR library relied on RNA isolated from PBMCs. CDR1 is SGHTA and CDR2 is FQGNSA in the germline V gene. This CDR3 region has 17 residues. A further study also used this sample, focusing on T cells in Graves' hyperthyroidism and ophthalmopathy. This second study says: Patients having uncontrolled infection, another autoimmune disease, pregnancy or lactation were not included. Most thyroid clonotypes expanded above 0.001 appeared in blood too.

The specimen comprised peripheral blood mononuclear cells (PBMCs), sampled at new diagnosis, from a patient treated with antithyroid drugs. The chain carries TRBV7-2 and TRBJ1-6; 9 nucleotides line up with TRBD1. The sequence was collected from a woman younger than 45 with Graves disease. CDR3: CASSPLDRGFDNSPLYF. The CDR3, as DNA: TGTGCCAGCAGCCCCCTCGACAGGGGGTTCGATAATTCACCCCTCTACTTT.